This TCR beta chain was recovered during a study of blood T cell repertoires in COVID-19. As for the study in general: Material from acute and convalescent COVID-19 was sourced from the United States, Italy and Spain. The analysed material was cDNA or gDNA that came from T cells, B-cell-depleted T cells, or PBMCs.

Trimming took 2 bases from V and 9 from J; bases not matched to a gene: 3. The CDR3 is 14 residues long. CDR1 is SNHLY, CDR2 FYNNEI, per germline. Authors' processing steps: For nucleated cells, counts were estimated from reference gene primer amplification. The repertoire was sequenced with immunoSEQ multiplex PCR; TCRdb's copy has only in-frame clones and lacks some. V, J and clone size derive from that table, while D and trimming were established from the DNA sequence. This table holds approximately 70,000 clones, about 80% found once. The TCR comes from a woman aged 55 to 70 with acute or convalescent COVID-19. Material for sequencing was peripheral blood. The chain has TRBV2 and TRBJ1-6; TRBD1 agrees at 8 bases. The CDR3 loop is CASSEQGARSPLHF. The CDR3 nucleotides read TGTGCCAGCAGTGAACAGGGGGCGCGTTCACCCCTCCACTTT.